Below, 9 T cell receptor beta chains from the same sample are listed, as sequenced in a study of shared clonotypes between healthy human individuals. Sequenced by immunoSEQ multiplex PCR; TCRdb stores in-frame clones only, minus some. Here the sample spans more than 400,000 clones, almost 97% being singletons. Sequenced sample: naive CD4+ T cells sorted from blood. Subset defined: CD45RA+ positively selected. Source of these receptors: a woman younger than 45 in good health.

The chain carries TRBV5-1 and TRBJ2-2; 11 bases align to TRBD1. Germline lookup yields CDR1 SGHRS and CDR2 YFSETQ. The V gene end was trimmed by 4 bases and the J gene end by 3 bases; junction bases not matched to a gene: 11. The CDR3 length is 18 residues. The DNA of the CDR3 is TGCGCCAGCAGCACCGGGACAGGGGGTTGGGTGTACACCGGGGAGCTGTTTTTT. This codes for CASSTGTGGWVYTGELFF. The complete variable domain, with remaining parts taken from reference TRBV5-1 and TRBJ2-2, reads KAGVTQTPRYLIKTRGQQVTLSCSPISGHRSVSWYQQTPGQGLQFLFEYFSETQRNKGNFPGRFSGRQFSNSRSEMNVSTLELGDSALYLCASSTGTGGWVYTGELFFGEGSRLTVL.

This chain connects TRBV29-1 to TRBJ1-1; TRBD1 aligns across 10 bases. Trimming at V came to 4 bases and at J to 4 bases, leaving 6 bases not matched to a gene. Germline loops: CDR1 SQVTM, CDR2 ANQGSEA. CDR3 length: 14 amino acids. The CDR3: CSVVWRTGGTEAFF. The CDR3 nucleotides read TGCAGCGTTGTCTGGAGGACAGGGGGCACTGAAGCTTTCTTT.

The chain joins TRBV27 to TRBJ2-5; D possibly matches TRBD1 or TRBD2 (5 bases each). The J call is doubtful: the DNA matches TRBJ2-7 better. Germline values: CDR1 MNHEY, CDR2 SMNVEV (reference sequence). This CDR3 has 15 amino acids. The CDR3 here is CATRKVGTYSYEQYF. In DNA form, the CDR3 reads TGTGCCACGAGAAAGGTAGGGACGTACTCCTACGAGCAGTACTTC.

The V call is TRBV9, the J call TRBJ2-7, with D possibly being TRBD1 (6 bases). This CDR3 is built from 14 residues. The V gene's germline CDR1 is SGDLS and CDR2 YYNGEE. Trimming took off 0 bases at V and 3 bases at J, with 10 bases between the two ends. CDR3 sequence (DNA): TGTGCCAGCAGCGTAGTTGGACAGAGCTACGAGCAGTACTTC. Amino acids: CASSVVGQSYEQYF. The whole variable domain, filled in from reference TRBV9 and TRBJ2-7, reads DSGVTQTPKHLITATGQRVTLRCSPRSGDLSVYWYQQSLDQGLQFLIQYYNGEERAKGNILERFSAQQFPDLHSELNLSSLELGDSALYFCASSVVGQSYEQYFGPGTRLTVT.

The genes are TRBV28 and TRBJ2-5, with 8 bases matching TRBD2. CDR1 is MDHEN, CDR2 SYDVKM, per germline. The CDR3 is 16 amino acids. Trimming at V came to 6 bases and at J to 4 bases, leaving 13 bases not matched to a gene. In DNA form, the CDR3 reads TGTGCCAGCAGGCGACCGGGACTAGTGGGCGTAGAGACCCAGTACTTC. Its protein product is CASRRPGLVGVETQYF.

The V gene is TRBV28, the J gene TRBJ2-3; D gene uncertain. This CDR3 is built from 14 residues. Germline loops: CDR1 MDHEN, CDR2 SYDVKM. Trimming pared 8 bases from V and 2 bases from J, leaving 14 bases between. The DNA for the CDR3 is TGTGCCAGCTCTACTTCGGGCCTCACAGATACGCAGTATTTT. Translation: CASSTSGLTDTQYF.

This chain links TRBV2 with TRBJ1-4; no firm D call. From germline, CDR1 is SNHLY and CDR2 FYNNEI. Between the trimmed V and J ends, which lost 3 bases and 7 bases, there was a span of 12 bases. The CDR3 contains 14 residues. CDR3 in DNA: TGTGCCAGCAGTGACGAAACGGGGAGTGAAAAACTGTTTTTT. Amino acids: CASSDETGSEKLFF.

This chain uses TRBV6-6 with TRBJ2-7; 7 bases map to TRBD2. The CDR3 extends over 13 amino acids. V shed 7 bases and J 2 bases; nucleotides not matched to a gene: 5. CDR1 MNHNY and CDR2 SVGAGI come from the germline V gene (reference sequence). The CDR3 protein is CASTKGRAYEQYF. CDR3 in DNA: TGTGCCAGCACCAAGGGGAGGGCCTACGAGCAGTACTTC.

The CDR3 nucleotides read TGTGCCACCCATGGGGGGGGCAATGAGCAGTTCTTC. It translates to CATHGGGNEQFF. The chain carries TRBV7-2 and TRBJ2-1; TRBD2 matches at 7 bases. The CDR3 spans 12 residues. V shed 10 bases, J shed 6 bases, and the junction held 6 bases outside the gene matches. From germline, CDR1 is SGHTA and CDR2 FQGNSA.